This TCR beta chain was retrieved from a study of blood T cell repertoires in COVID-19. Sequencing was performed with immunoSEQ multiplex PCR; in TCRdb, only in-frame clones are kept and a portion is missing. The sample records around 120,000 clones, 80% to 90% being singletons. With V trimmed by 0 bases and J by 6 bases, 2 bases remained unmatched. The CDR3 loop spans 15 amino acids. The germline V gene has CDR1 MNHNS and CDR2 SASEGT. The TCR sequence derives from a woman aged 70 to 79 with acute or convalescent COVID-19. Sequenced: peripheral blood. V gene TRBV6-1 combines with J gene TRBJ1-5, with TRBD1 identical over 10 bases. The CDR3 protein is CASSEADRGSQPQHF. CDR3 in DNA: TGTGCCAGCAGTGAAGCGGACAGGGGGAGTCAGCCCCAGCATTTT.